The entry below gives a single TCR beta chain sequence along with its context. This sample is drawn from a study of monozygotic twins with inflammatory bowel disease. TCRdb reprocessed the 5' RACE reads, with one entry per CDR3 protein and no DNA. Listed are about 210,000 distinct CDR3 sequences; less than 9% falls within the top ten. Germline V lookup: CDR1 MNHEY, CDR2 SVGAGI. The CDR3 is 17 residues long. The V gene is TRBV6-5, the J gene TRBJ1-5; the TCRdb call, TRBD1, lacks DNA for checking. The TCR originated in a human donor with ulcerative colitis or Crohn's disease, or a healthy co-twin of an affected twin (not recorded which). Sequencing used blood. The CDR3 spells CASSYSRGGSSNQPQHF.